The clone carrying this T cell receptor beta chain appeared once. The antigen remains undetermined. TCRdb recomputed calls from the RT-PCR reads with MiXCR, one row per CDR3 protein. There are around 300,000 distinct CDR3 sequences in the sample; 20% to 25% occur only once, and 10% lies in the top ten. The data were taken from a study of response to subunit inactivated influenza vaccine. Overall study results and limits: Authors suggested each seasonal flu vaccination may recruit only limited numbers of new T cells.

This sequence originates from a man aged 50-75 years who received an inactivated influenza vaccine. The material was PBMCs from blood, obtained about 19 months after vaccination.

Written as DNA, the CDR3 is TGTGCCAGCAGTCCAGTAAGCGCCTCCCAAGAGACCCAGTACTTC. Amino acids: CASSPVSASQETQYF. This chain connects TRBV27 to TRBJ2-5; no reliable D call. CDR1 is MNHEY and CDR2 is SMNVEV in the germline V gene (reference sequence). This CDR3 spans 15 amino acids. Trimming took 5 bases from V and 1 from J, leaving 14 bases between them.